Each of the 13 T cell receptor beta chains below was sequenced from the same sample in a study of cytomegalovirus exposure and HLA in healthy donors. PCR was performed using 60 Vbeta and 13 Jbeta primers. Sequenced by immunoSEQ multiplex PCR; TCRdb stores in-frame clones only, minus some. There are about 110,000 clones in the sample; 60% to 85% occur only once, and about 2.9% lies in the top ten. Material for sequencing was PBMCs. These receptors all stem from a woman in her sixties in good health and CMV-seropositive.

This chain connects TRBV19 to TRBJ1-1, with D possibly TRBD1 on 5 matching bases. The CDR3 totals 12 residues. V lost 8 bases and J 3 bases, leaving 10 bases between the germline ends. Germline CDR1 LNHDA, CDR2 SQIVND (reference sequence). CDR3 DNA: TGTGCCAGTGGTGCGGGGGACACTGAAGCTTTCTTT. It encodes CASGAGDTEAFF.

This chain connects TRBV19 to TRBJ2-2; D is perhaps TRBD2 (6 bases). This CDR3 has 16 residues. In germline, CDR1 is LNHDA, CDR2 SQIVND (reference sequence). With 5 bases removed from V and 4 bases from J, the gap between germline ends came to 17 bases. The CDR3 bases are TGTGCCAGTAGTCCCTTCCGTCCAGCGGGCACCGGGGAGCTGTTTTTT. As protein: CASSPFRPAGTGELFF.

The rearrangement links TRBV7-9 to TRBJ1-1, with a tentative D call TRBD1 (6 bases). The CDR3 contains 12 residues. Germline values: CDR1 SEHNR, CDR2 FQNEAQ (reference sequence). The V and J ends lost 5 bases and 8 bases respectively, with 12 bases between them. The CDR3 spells CASSREDREAFF. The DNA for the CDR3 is TGTGCCAGCAGCCGAGAAGACAGGGAAGCTTTCTTT.

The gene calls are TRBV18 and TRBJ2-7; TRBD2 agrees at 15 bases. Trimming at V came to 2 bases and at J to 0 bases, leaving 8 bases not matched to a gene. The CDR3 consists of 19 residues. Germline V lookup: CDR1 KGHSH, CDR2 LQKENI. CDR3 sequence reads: CASSPRGLAGGRGSYEQYF. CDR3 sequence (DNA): TGTGCCAGCTCACCAAGGGGACTAGCGGGAGGCCGGGGCTCCTACGAGCAGTACTTC.

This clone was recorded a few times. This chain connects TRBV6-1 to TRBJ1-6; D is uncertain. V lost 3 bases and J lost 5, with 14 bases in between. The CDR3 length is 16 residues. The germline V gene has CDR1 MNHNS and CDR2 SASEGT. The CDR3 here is CASSDRGWSDNSPLHF. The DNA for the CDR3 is TGTGCCAGCAGTGATAGAGGGTGGTCGGATAATTCACCCCTCCACTTT.

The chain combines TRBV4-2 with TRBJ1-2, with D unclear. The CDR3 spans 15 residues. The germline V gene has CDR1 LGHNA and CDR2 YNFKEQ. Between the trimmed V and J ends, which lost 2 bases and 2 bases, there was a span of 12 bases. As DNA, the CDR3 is TGTGCCAGCAGCCAACAAGAGGGAGAGAACTATGGCTACACCTTC. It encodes CASSQQEGENYGYTF.

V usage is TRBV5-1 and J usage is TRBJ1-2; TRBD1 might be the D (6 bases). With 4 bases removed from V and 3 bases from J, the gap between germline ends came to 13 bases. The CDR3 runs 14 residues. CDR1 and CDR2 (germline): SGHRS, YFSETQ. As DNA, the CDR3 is TGCGCCAGCAGCCCACAGGGCGGGTACTATGGCTACACCTTC. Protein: CASSPQGGYYGYTF.

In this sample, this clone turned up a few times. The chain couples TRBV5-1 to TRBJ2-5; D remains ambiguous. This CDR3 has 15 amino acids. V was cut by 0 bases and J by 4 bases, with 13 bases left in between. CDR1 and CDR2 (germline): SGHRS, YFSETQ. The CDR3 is CASSLAGSRGETQYF. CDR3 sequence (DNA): TGCGCCAGCAGCTTGGCCGGGTCCCGAGGAGAGACCCAGTACTTC.

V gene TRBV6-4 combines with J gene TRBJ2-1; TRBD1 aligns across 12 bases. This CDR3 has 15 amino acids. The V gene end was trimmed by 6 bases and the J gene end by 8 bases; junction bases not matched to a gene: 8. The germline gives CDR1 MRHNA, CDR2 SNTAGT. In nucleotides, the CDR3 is TGTGCCAGCAGCATCGGGACAGGGGGCTTTTATGAGCAGTTCTTC. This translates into CASSIGTGGFYEQFF.

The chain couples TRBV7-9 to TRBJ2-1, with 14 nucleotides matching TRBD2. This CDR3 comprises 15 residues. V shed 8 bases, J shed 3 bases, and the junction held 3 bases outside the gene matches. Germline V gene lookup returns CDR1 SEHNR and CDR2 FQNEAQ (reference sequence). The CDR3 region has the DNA TGTGCCAGCGAAGGACTAGCGGGAGGCTACAATGAGCAGTTCTTC. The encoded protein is CASEGLAGGYNEQFF.

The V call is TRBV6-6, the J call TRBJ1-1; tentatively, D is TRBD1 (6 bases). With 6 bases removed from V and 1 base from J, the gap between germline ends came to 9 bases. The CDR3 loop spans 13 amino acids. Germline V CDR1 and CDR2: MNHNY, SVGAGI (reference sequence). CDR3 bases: TGTGCCAGCAGACAGGGTGGGAACACTGAAGCTTTCTTT. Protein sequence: CASRQGGNTEAFF.

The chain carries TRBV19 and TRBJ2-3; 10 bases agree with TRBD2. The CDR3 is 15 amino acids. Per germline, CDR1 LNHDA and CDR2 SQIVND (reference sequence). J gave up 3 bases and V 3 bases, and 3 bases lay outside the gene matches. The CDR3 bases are TGTGCCAGTAGTATGAAGCGGGAGGGTACAGATACGCAGTATTTT. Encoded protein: CASSMKREGTDTQYF.

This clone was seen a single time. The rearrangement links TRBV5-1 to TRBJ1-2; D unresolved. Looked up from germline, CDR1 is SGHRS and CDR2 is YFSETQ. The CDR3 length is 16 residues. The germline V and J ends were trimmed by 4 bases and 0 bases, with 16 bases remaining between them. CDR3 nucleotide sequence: TGCGCCAGCAGCAACCTGGACGGGAGAGCTAACTATGGCTACACCTTC. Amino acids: CASSNLDGRANYGYTF.